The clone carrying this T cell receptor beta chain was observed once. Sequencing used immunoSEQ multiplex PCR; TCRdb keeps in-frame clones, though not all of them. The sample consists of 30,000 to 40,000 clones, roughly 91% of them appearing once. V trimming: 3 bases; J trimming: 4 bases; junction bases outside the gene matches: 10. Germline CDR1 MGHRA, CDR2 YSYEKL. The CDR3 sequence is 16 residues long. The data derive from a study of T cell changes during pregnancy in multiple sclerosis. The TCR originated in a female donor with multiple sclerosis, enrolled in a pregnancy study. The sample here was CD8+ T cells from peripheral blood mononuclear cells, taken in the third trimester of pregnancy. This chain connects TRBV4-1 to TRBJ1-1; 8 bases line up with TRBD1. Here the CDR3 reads CASSQATGGQITEAFF. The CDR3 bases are TGCGCCAGCAGCCAGGCTACAGGGGGGCAGATCACTGAAGCTTTCTTT.